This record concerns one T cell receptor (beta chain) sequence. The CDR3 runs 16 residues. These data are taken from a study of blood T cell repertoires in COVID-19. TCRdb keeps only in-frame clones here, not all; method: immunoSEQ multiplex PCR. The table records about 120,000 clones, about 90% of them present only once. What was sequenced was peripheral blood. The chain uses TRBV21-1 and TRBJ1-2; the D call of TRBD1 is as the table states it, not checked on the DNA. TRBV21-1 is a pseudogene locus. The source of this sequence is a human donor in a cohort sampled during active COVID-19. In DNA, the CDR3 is TGTGCCAGCAGCAAAGGAGGGGACAGGAGGAGTTATGGCTACACCTTC. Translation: CASSKGGDRRSYGYTF.